The entry below gives a single TCR beta chain sequence along with its context. The method was immunoSEQ multiplex PCR; TCRdb's version includes in-frame clones alone and lacks a portion of them. The table includes around 180,000 clones, over 75% detected once. The data were obtained in a study of blood T cell repertoires in COVID-19. This CDR3 spans 14 amino acids. The V segment lost 5 bases and the J segment 2 bases; nucleotides outside the gene matches: 6. CDR1 and CDR2 (germline): GTSNPN, SVGIG (reference sequence). This receptor was identified in an older man with active or convalescent COVID-19. The source material was peripheral blood. The genes are TRBV30 and TRBJ2-5; TRBD1 agrees at 9 bases. CDR3 DNA sequence: TGTGCCTGGGGGGGACAGGGAAATCAAGAGACCCAGTACTTC. It yields the protein CAWGGQGNQETQYF.